The sequence of this TCR beta chain was determined in a study of Tregs in tolerant kidney transplant recipients. Whole-study results and caveats: Biological reproducibility was not directly addressed in this study.

The assay was immunoSEQ multiplex PCR, and TCRdb's table has in-frame clones only and misses some. This table has about 81,000 clones, more than 85% appearing once. Trimming cost V 3 bases and J 2 bases, with 11 bases left between them. The CDR3 spans 14 residues. Germline V CDR1 and CDR2: LNHDA, SQIVND (reference sequence). Turning to this clone: Its antigen is as yet unknown.

Recipients received nonmyeloablative bone marrow transplants from related graft donors, with transient mixed chimerism. The receptor was derived from a human patient who received a combined kidney and bone marrow transplant. The graft donor may be the source of some T cells. The genes are TRBV19 and TRBJ2-7; weak D call: TRBD2 (5 bases). Material: CD4+ T cells from blood (PBMCs), obtained 24 months after the transplant. This chain's CDR3 is CASSISDYAYEQYF. The CDR3 coding sequence is TGTGCCAGTAGTATTTCCGACTACGCCTACGAGCAGTACTTC. Full variable domain (remainder filled in from reference TRBV19 and TRBJ2-7): DGGITQSPKYLFRKEGQNVTLSCEQNLNHDAMYWYRQDPGQGLRLIYYSQIVNDFQKGDIAEGYSVSREKKESFPLTVTSAQKNPTAFYLCASSISDYAYEQYFGPGTRLTVT.